Below, 28 T cell receptor beta chains from the same sample are listed, as sequenced in a study of OX40 agonist ivuxolimab in advanced cancers. The protocol was immunoSEQ multiplex PCR, while the TCRdb copy is restricted to in-frame clones and leaves out a portion. The table lists about 69,000 clones, 90% to 95% of them singletons. The sample consisted of CD4+ or CD8+ T cells sorted from blood, taken in a trial of the OX40 agonist ivuxolimab. All receptors derive from an adult with an advanced solid tumor such as melanoma, head and neck, liver or kidney cancer.

This clone was recorded only once. V gene TRBV27 combines with J gene TRBJ1-1; D is possibly TRBD1 (5 bases). In germline, CDR1 is MNHEY, CDR2 SMNVEV (reference sequence). V was shortened by 2 bases and J by 2 bases, with 9 bases between the two germline ends. CDR3 size: 14 residues. The CDR3 here is CASSLRTPNTEAFF. The CDR3 DNA reads as TGTGCCAGCAGTTTAAGGACACCAAACACTGAAGCTTTCTTT.

The V call is TRBV5-1, the J call TRBJ2-7; 7 bases line up with TRBD1. The CDR3 is 14 residues long. Germline V lookup: CDR1 SGHRS, CDR2 YFSETQ. With V trimmed by 0 bases and J by 5 bases, 5 bases remained unmatched. The CDR3 is CASSLAPTGHEQYF. CDR3 nucleotide sequence: TGCGCCAGCAGCTTGGCCCCGACAGGGCACGAGCAGTACTTC.

The chain recombines TRBV19 with TRBJ2-7; 12 bases agree with TRBD2. The germline V gene has CDR1 LNHDA and CDR2 SQIVND (reference sequence). V trimming: 4 bases; J trimming: 2 bases; junction bases outside the gene matches: 3. CDR3 size: 15 residues. CDR3 DNA sequence: TGTGCCAGTAGTACTCGACTAGCGGGAGCCTACGAGCAGTACTTC. The encoded protein is CASSTRLAGAYEQYF.

This clone was counted once. The chain has TRBV28 and TRBJ2-7; D is ambiguous. The germline V gene has CDR1 MDHEN and CDR2 SYDVKM. Trimming pared 3 bases from V and 3 bases from J, leaving 15 bases between. This CDR3 comprises 15 residues. Written as DNA, the CDR3 is TGTGCCAGCAGTTTTTCGACCGGCCTGATCTACGAGCAGTACTTC. Amino acid sequence: CASSFSTGLIYEQYF.

The CDR3 loop reads CASSSNRGDWYAFF. CDR3 DNA sequence: TGTGCCAGCAGTTCAAACAGGGGAGATTGGTATGCTTTCTTT. The V and J genes are TRBV6-5 and TRBJ1-1; 7 bases are a match to TRBD1. The CDR3 has 14 amino acids. Trimming removed 4 bases from V and 11 bases from J; junction bases left unmatched: 13. CDR1 is MNHEY, CDR2 SVGAGI, per germline.

This clone was counted once. CDR3 DNA sequence: TGCGCCAGCAGCCAGGCAGCCGAGCAGTACTTC. Translated: CASSQAAEQYF. The genes are TRBV4-1 and TRBJ2-7; D not resolved. V was cut by 3 bases and J by 6 bases, with 6 bases left in between. CDR3 length: 11 residues. Per the germline V gene, CDR1 is MGHRA and CDR2 is YSYEKL.

The chain uses TRBV7-9 and TRBJ2-5; possibly TRBD2 for D (6 bases). The V and J ends lost 1 base and 1 base respectively, with 7 bases between them. CDR3 length: 14 amino acids. The germline V gene encodes CDR1 SEHNR and CDR2 FQNEAQ (reference sequence). The chain's CDR3 is CASSLVGGQETQYF. The DNA for the CDR3 is TGTGCCAGCAGCTTAGTGGGGGGCCAAGAGACCCAGTACTTC.

This clone was recorded only once. The chain joins TRBV6-5 to TRBJ1-1; tentatively, D is TRBD1 (5 bases). This CDR3 region has 14 residues. Germline V gives CDR1 MNHEY, CDR2 SVGAGI. Trimming left V 2 bases short and J 1 base short, with 8 bases between. CDR3 DNA sequence: TGTGCCAGCAGTTACCCGGGGGGGAACACTGAAGCTTTCTTT. Encoded protein: CASSYPGGNTEAFF.

The chain recombines TRBV19 with TRBJ1-3; D gene ambiguous. The CDR3 loop spans 15 amino acids. Trimming pared 3 bases from V and 1 base from J, leaving 10 bases between. Germline loops: CDR1 LNHDA, CDR2 SQIVND (reference sequence). CDR3 sequence: CASSIEAASGNTIYF. Written as DNA, the CDR3 is TGTGCCAGTAGTATTGAGGCCGCTTCTGGAAACACCATATATTTT.

The chain carries TRBV28 and TRBJ1-5; D gene ambiguous. V lost 7 bases to trimming and J lost 3 bases, with 13 bases between them. The CDR3 is 14 residues long. Germline-derived CDR1 and CDR2 are MDHEN and SYDVKM. The CDR3 spells CASTYLGDNQPQHF. CDR3 in DNA: TGTGCCAGCACCTATTTGGGTGACAATCAGCCCCAGCATTTT.

The chain links TRBV13 to TRBJ2-1, with 10 nucleotides matching TRBD2. This CDR3 comprises 15 residues. Germline V gene lookup returns CDR1 PRHDT and CDR2 FYEKMQ (reference sequence). After removal of 4 bases from V and 6 bases from J, the junction contained 6 bases not matched to a gene. CDR3 nucleotides: TGTGCCAGCAGCTGGTCTAGCGGGAGAGGCAATGAGCAGTTCTTC. Its protein is CASSWSSGRGNEQFF.

The rearrangement joins TRBV15 to TRBJ1-1; possible D gene TRBD1, 6 bases. The V gene lost 1 base and the J gene lost 6 bases, with 24 bases spanning the gap. Germline CDR1 reads LNHNV; CDR2 reads YYDKDF (reference sequence). This CDR3 contains 18 residues. The CDR3 sequence is CATSRGQNRRGLGAEAFF. Here the CDR3 DNA reads TGTGCCACCAGCAGAGGACAAAACAGAAGGGGGTTGGGCGCTGAAGCTTTCTTT.

Written as DNA, the CDR3 is TGTGCCAGCAGTTACTCGGAGGGAGGCTACGAGCAGTACTTC. Protein: CASSYSEGGYEQYF. This rearrangement joins TRBV6-5 to TRBJ2-7; a possible D gene is TRBD2 (6 bases). The CDR3 has 14 residues. V shed 0 bases and J shed 3 bases, with 9 bases lying between them. Per germline, CDR1 MNHEY and CDR2 SVGAGI.

The chain combines TRBV4-1 with TRBJ2-1; D could derive from TRBD1 or TRBD2 (5 bases each). V lost 0 bases and J 8 bases, leaving 17 bases between the germline ends. Germline lookup yields CDR1 MGHRA and CDR2 YSYEKL. CDR3 size: 16 residues. CDR3: CASSQELALGAYEQFF. CDR3 DNA sequence: TGCGCCAGCAGCCAAGAACTGGCGCTCGGGGCATATGAGCAGTTCTTC.

The V and J genes are TRBV6-5 and TRBJ2-7; D remains ambiguous. Germline V lookup: CDR1 MNHEY, CDR2 SVGAGI. V lost 0 bases and J 6 bases, leaving 9 bases between the germline ends. The length of the CDR3 is 13 residues. The CDR3 coding sequence is TGTGCCAGCAGTTACTCGGCAGGCGGCGAGCAGTACTTC. Residues: CASSYSAGGEQYF.

The CDR3 protein is CASSAGYTDTQYF. CDR3 nucleotide sequence: TGCGCCAGCAGTGCGGGATACACAGATACGCAGTATTTT. V usage is TRBV10-1 and J usage is TRBJ2-3, with TRBD2 as a possible D gene (5 bases). Trimming took off 4 bases at V and 2 bases at J, with 7 bases between the two ends. The CDR3 covers 13 residues. Germline loops: CDR1 WNHNN, CDR2 SYGVQD (reference sequence).

V gene TRBV5-1 combines with J gene TRBJ2-7, with 7 positions matching TRBD2. In germline, CDR1 is SGHRS, CDR2 YFSETQ. The CDR3 has 11 amino acids. V was clipped by 6 bases and J by 3 bases; unmatched bases: 0. The CDR3 coding sequence is TGCGCCAGCACGGGAGGCTACGAGCAGTACTTC. Amino acids: CASTGGYEQYF.

This clone was recorded a few times. The same CDR3 arises from other DNA sequences in this sample as well. The chain employs TRBV27 and TRBJ2-7, with D possibly being TRBD2 (5 bases). Trimming took 0 bases from V and 0 from J, leaving 9 bases between them. Germline V lookup: CDR1 MNHEY, CDR2 SMNVEV (reference sequence). This CDR3 contains 15 residues. DNA for the CDR3: TGTGCCAGCAGTTTATCACGGGATAGCTCCTACGAGCAGTACTTC. Translation gives CASSLSRDSSYEQYF.

The rearrangement links TRBV7-3 to TRBJ2-2, with D unclear. Per germline, CDR1 SGHTA and CDR2 FQGTGA. The CDR3 runs to 14 residues. The V and J ends lost 3 bases and 6 bases respectively, with 11 bases between them. DNA for the CDR3: TGTGCCAGCAGCTTTGGGAAGGGTCCCGGGGAGCTGTTTTTT. The encoded protein is CASSFGKGPGELFF. Looking up the rest from reference TRBV7-3 and TRBJ2-2 gives the full variable domain: GAGVSQTPSNKVTEKGKYVELRCDPISGHTALYWYRQSLGQGPEFLIYFQGTGAADDSGLPNDRFFAVRPEGSVSTLKIQRTERGDSAVYLCASSFGKGPGELFFGEGSRLTVL.

CDR3: CASSPVGSKTQYF. CDR3 nucleotide sequence: TGTGCCAGCAGTCCTGTTGGGAGTAAGACCCAGTACTTC. The chain couples TRBV27 to TRBJ2-5, with a possible D match to TRBD2 (5 bases). The V gene lost 5 bases and the J gene lost 6 bases, with 13 bases spanning the gap. Germline V gene lookup returns CDR1 MNHEY and CDR2 SMNVEV (reference sequence). The CDR3 runs to 13 residues.

The J gene is TRBJ2-1, the V gene TRBV5-1, with a tentative D call TRBD2 (5 bases). Germline V gene sequence: CDR1 SGHRS, CDR2 YFSETQ. With 0 bases removed from V and 9 bases from J, the gap between germline ends came to 10 bases. This CDR3 is built from 13 residues. DNA of the CDR3: TGCGCCAGCAGCTTGGCCGGGGTCAGTGAGCAGTTCTTC. The encoded protein is CASSLAGVSEQFF. Based on the CDR3 plus reference TRBV5-1 and TRBJ2-1, the full variable domain is KAGVTQTPRYLIKTRGQQVTLSCSPISGHRSVSWYQQTPGQGLQFLFEYFSETQRNKGNFPGRFSGRQFSNSRSEMNVSTLELGDSALYLCASSLAGVSEQFFGPGTRLTVL.

This chain uses TRBV5-5 with TRBJ1-1; 7 nucleotides match TRBD1. This CDR3 has 15 amino acids. The ends lost 4 bases at V and 0 bases at J; junction bases unmatched: 6. The germline V gene has CDR1 SGHKS and CDR2 YYEKEE (reference sequence). This chain's CDR3 is CASSTGTAMNTEAFF. For the CDR3, the DNA is TGTGCCAGCAGCACAGGGACAGCAATGAACACTGAAGCTTTCTTT. The full variable domain, its missing parts supplied by reference TRBV5-5 and TRBJ1-1, is DAGVTQSPTHLIKTRGQQVTLRCSPISGHKSVSWYQQVLGQGPQFIFQYYEKEERGRGNFPDRFSARQFPNYSSELNVNALLLGDSALYLCASSTGTAMNTEAFFGQGTRLTVV.

This chain connects TRBV7-8 to TRBJ2-5, with a tentative D call TRBD1 (5 bases). Trimming pared 5 bases from V and 2 bases from J, leaving 12 bases between. This CDR3 spans 14 amino acids. CDR1 is SGHVS, CDR2 FQNEAQ, per germline. Here the CDR3 reads CASSARRTQETQYF. The CDR3 nucleotides are TGTGCCAGCAGCGCACGACGGACACAAGAGACCCAGTACTTC. The full variable domain, with the rest looked up from reference TRBV7-8 and TRBJ2-5, is GAGVSQSPRYKVAKRGQDVALRCDPISGHVSLFWYQQALGQGPEFLTYFQNEAQLDKSGLPSDRFFAERPEGSVSTLKIQRTQQEDSAVYLCASSARRTQETQYFGPGTRLLVL.

CDR3 nucleotides: TGTGCCAGCAGCGCGGGACCCTCCTACAATGAGCAGTTCTTC. Protein: CASSAGPSYNEQFF. The chain carries TRBV7-3 and TRBJ2-1; a possible D gene is TRBD2 (6 bases). Trimming took 5 bases from V and 0 from J, leaving 8 bases between them. Germline CDR1 is SGHTA and CDR2 is FQGTGA. CDR3 size: 14 residues.

This chain links TRBV6-5 with TRBJ2-7; D unclear. The CDR3 has 10 amino acids. Per germline, CDR1 MNHEY and CDR2 SVGAGI. V was shortened by 7 bases and J by 6 bases, with 7 bases between the two germline ends. CDR3 in amino acids: CASMGIEQYF. In DNA form, the CDR3 reads TGTGCCAGCATGGGCATCGAGCAGTACTTC.

This clone has just one count. The genes are TRBV28 and TRBJ1-4; 8 bases align to TRBD1. V trimming: 4 bases; J trimming: 7 bases; junction bases outside the gene matches: 14. The CDR3 loop spans 17 amino acids. Germline V gene lookup returns CDR1 MDHEN and CDR2 SYDVKM. The CDR3, as DNA: TGTGCCAGCAGTTCAGCCCAGGGGGCATATGAGGCTGAAAAACTGTTTTTT. Its translation: CASSSAQGAYEAEKLFF.

This chain joins TRBV9 and TRBJ2-5; 7 positions agree with TRBD2. CDR1 is SGDLS and CDR2 is YYNGEE in the germline V gene. The CDR3 consists of 14 residues. J lost 5 bases, V lost 0 bases, and 4 bases had no gene match. The CDR3 sequence: CASSVGGRGETQYF. As DNA, the CDR3 is TGTGCCAGCAGCGTAGGCGGGAGAGGCGAGACCCAGTACTTC.

The chain is built from TRBV4-2 and TRBJ2-1; 10 bases agree with TRBD1. The CDR3 runs 18 residues. Losses at the gene ends were 4 bases for V and 6 bases for J; bases not matched to a gene: 15. Germline V CDR1 and CDR2: LGHNA, YNFKEQ. For the CDR3, the DNA is TGTGCCAGCAGCCGCCGAACATCCGGGACAGGGGATGGCAATGAGCAGTTCTTC. Its protein is CASSRRTSGTGDGNEQFF.